What follows are 13 T cell receptor beta chains derived from one specimen sequenced in a study of T-cell memory formation after mild COVID-19 (dated by TCRdb to the early 2020s). The library came from 5' RACE. Sequencing was carried out with an Illumina NovaSeq 6000. TCRdb itself trimmed the public reads at Q25 with fastp, ran MiXCR and retained productive beta chains. Duplicate CDR3 protein sequences are folded into a single record with the most common DNA and genes. For this sample there are some 310,000 distinct CDR3 sequences; more than 20% appear just once. The ten top clones hold roughly a fifth of the sample. Sequencing input: PBMCs or a T cell subset sorted from them (not recorded which). The source of these receptors is a man aged 18 to 30 who had mild COVID-19 (a few samples of this study predate the infection). The sample titles of this study are shuffled in the database, so cell type and time point are left out; the donor was told from shared clones.

This clonotype was detected only a few times. V and J are TRBV20-1 and TRBJ2-7; weak D call: TRBD2 (5 bases). The CDR3 runs 8 residues. CDR1 and CDR2 (germline): DFQATT, SNEGSKA (reference sequence). DNA of the CDR3: TGCAGTGCTGGAGGACCCGTCGTC. Residues: CSAGGPVV.

The rearrangement joins TRBV14 to TRBJ2-7; D may be TRBD1 (6 bases). V lost 0 bases and J 6 bases, leaving 15 bases between the germline ends. The CDR3 consists of 15 residues. CDR1 is SGHDN, CDR2 FVKESK, per germline. In nucleotides, the CDR3 is TGTGCCAGCAGCCAAGACAGACAGGTGGTTGCCGAGCAGTACTTC. Amino acid sequence: CASSQDRQVVAEQYF.

There are a few counts of this clonotype. The J gene is TRBJ2-7, the V gene TRBV4-2; D is possibly TRBD1 (7 bases). V gave up 3 bases and J gave up 4 bases, with 13 bases separating them. CDR3 size: 14 residues. Per the germline V gene, CDR1 is LGHNA and CDR2 is YNFKEQ. The CDR3 spells CASSQETGRYEQYF. The CDR3 coding sequence is TGTGCCAGCAGCCAGGAGACAGGGAGGTACGAGCAGTACTTC.

V is TRBV6-6 and J is TRBJ2-3; possible D gene TRBD1, 6 bases. Trimming stripped 4 bases from V and 3 bases from J, with 11 bases between. Looked up from germline, CDR1 is MNHNY and CDR2 is SVGAGI (reference sequence). This CDR3 has 14 amino acids. The CDR3 is CASSSIGQTDTQYF. The CDR3 DNA reads as TGTGCCAGCAGTTCAATCGGACAGACAGATACGCAGTATTTT.

This clonotype was recorded a few times. The genes are TRBV12-3 or TRBV12-4 and TRBJ1-4; tentatively, D is TRBD1 (6 bases). This CDR3 is built from 15 residues. The V and J ends lost 6 bases and 3 bases respectively, with 14 bases between them. In nucleotides, the CDR3 is TGTGCCAGCAGGTCGGGGGGGCGGCCTAATGAAAAACTGTTTTTT. Translation gives CASRSGGRPNEKLFF.

This clonotype was seen a handful of times. This chain links TRBV7-2 with TRBJ2-3, with D hard to call. The CDR3 has 14 amino acids. Looked up from germline, CDR1 is SGHTA and CDR2 is FQGNSA. The germline V and J ends were trimmed by 1 base and 2 bases, with 7 bases remaining between them. CDR3 nucleotides: TGTGCCAGCAGCTTAGTCGGAGCCACAGATACGCAGTATTTT. As protein: CASSLVGATDTQYF.

This clonotype showed up just a few times. J is TRBJ1-6 and V is TRBV4-3; TRBD1 is a possible D gene (5 bases). The germline gives CDR1 LGHNA, CDR2 YSLEER. CDR3 size: 18 residues. Trimming removed 0 bases at V and 7 bases at J, with 19 bases between. For the CDR3, the DNA is TGCGCCAGCAGCCAAGATCCCCTCGTGGGGGGTCGGAATTCACCCCTCCACTTT. As protein: CASSQDPLVGGRNSPLHF.

The sample holds a few counts of this clonotype. V gene TRBV30 combines with J gene TRBJ1-2, with D hard to call. V lost 0 bases to trimming and J lost 4 bases, with 12 bases between them. Per the germline V gene, CDR1 is GTSNPN and CDR2 is SVGIG (reference sequence). The CDR3 is 14 residues long. CDR3 protein: CAWSVPGAGYGYTF. The CDR3 DNA reads TGTGCCTGGAGTGTACCCGGAGCTGGCTATGGCTACACCTTC.

This clonotype was recorded a few times. This sequence joins TRBV25-1 and TRBJ2-3; D gene ambiguous. In germline, CDR1 is MGHDK, CDR2 SYGVNS. This CDR3 region has 14 residues. V lost 1 base, J lost 1 base, and 6 bases lay in between. CDR3 nucleotide sequence: TGTGCCAGCAGTGAATCAACAGGCACAGATACGCAGTATTTT. The encoded protein is CASSESTGTDTQYF.

The chain employs TRBV5-1 and TRBJ2-3; D may be TRBD2 (6 bases). The ends were cut back, 5 bases at V and 6 bases at J, with 13 bases in the middle. Per the germline V gene, CDR1 is SGHRS and CDR2 is YFSETQ. CDR3 length: 13 residues. This CDR3 reads CASSFPLADTQYF. CDR3 nucleotides: TGCGCCAGCAGTTTCCCCCTAGCGGATACGCAGTATTTT.

This clonotype was detected many times. The CDR3 DNA is TGTGCCAGCAGCTTCGGGACAGGGGCCTACGAGCAGTACGTC. Protein: CASSFGTGAYEQYV. J is TRBJ2-7 and V is TRBV11-2, with 10 bases matching TRBD1. The junction had 1 base not matched to a gene; V was cut back by 3 bases and J by 2 bases. This CDR3 contains 14 residues. CDR1 is SGHAT, CDR2 FQNNGV, per germline.

The rearrangement links TRBV7-6 to TRBJ2-7, with TRBD2 matching over 13 bases. Germline-derived CDR1 and CDR2 are SGHVS and FNYEAQ. After removal of 4 bases from V and 0 bases from J, the junction contained 9 bases not matched to a gene. The length of the CDR3 is 18 residues. The chain's CDR3 is CASSSGLAGAPSSYEQYF. The CDR3 region has the DNA TGTGCCAGCAGCTCCGGACTAGCGGGGGCACCCAGCTCCTACGAGCAGTACTTC.

This clonotype was counted between two and nine times. This sequence joins TRBV20-1 and TRBJ2-1; the D gene is possibly TRBD1 (5 bases). Trimming took 1 base from V and 2 from J, leaving 18 bases between them. This CDR3 comprises 17 residues. The V gene's germline CDR1 is DFQATT and CDR2 SNEGSKA (reference sequence). CDR3 sequence (DNA): TGCAGTGCTAGAGCCCAGACAGTCAGACCTACCTACAATGAGCAGTTCTTC. Amino acids: CSARAQTVRPTYNEQFF.